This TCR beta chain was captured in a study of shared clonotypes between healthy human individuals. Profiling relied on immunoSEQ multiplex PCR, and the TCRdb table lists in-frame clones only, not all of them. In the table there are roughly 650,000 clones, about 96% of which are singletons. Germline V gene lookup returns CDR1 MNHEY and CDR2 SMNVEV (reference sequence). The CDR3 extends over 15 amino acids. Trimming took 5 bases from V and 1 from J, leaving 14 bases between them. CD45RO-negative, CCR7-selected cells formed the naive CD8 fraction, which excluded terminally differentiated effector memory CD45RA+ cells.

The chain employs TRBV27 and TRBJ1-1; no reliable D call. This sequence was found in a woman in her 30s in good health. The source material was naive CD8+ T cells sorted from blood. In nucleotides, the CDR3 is TGTGCCAGCAGTATAACGTGGGCCGAGAACACTGAAGCTTTCTTT. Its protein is CASSITWAENTEAFF.